A single sample is the source of the 32 T cell receptor beta chains below, sequenced in a study of cytomegalovirus exposure and HLA in healthy donors. Researchers ran the PCR with 60 Vbeta and 13 Jbeta primers. Clones were sequenced by immunoSEQ multiplex PCR, and TCRdb holds only the in-frame ones, with some missing. This table has 150,000 to 200,000 clones, 70% to 90% appearing once. The sequenced sample was PBMCs. Receptors were obtained from a man aged 30 to 45 in good health and CMV-seropositive.

This chain uses TRBV19 with TRBJ1-2; D is ambiguous. The ends were cut back, 4 bases at V and 0 bases at J, with 12 bases in the middle. This CDR3 comprises 15 residues. CDR1 is LNHDA and CDR2 is SQIVND in the germline V gene (reference sequence). CDR3 sequence: CASSRLDVTNYGYTF. Written as DNA, the CDR3 is TGTGCCAGTAGTAGATTAGATGTTACTAACTATGGCTACACCTTC.

The V and J genes are TRBV28 and TRBJ1-5; 8 positions match TRBD1. Unmatched junction bases numbered 4, after V lost 5 bases and J lost 4 bases. Germline V lookup: CDR1 MDHEN, CDR2 SYDVKM. CDR3 size: 14 residues. The CDR3 loop reads CASSTTGENQPQHF. The CDR3 DNA is TGTGCCAGCAGTACGACAGGGGAAAATCAGCCCCAGCATTTT.

In its sample, this clone was seen once. V and J are TRBV2 and TRBJ1-2, with D possibly matching TRBD1 (5 bases). From germline, CDR1 is SNHLY and CDR2 FYNNEI. Trimming shortened V by 6 bases and J by 7 bases, and 15 bases separated the two germline ends. The CDR3 contains 13 residues. The CDR3 DNA reads as TGTGCCAGCAGCCTGTTCACGGGGGGTGGCTACACCTTC. Its protein is CASSLFTGGGYTF. Full variable domain (missing parts from reference TRBV2 and TRBJ1-2): EPEVTQTPSHQVTQMGQEVILRCVPISNHLYFYWYRQILGQKVEFLVSFYNNEISEKSEIFDDQFSVERPDGSNFTLKIRSTKLEDSAMYFCASSLFTGGGYTFGSGTRLTVV.

V and J are TRBV7-3 and TRBJ2-7, with TRBD1 identical over 7 bases. Per the germline V gene, CDR1 is SGHTA and CDR2 is FQGTGA. The CDR3 contains 14 residues. The trim removed 5 bases at V and 3 bases at J, leaving 7 bases unmatched. CDR3 coding DNA: TGTGCCAGCAGCCTGGGACAGCCAAACTACGAGCAGTACGTC. Its protein is CASSLGQPNYEQYV.

The chain is built from TRBV5-4 and TRBJ1-1; 12 nucleotides line up with TRBD1. Losses at the gene ends were 2 bases for V and 10 bases for J; bases not matched to a gene: 15. The CDR3 is 17 residues long. Germline lookup yields CDR1 SGHNT and CDR2 YYREEE (reference sequence). The CDR3 loop is CASSFPGQGAGGATAFF. For the CDR3, the DNA is TGTGCCAGCAGCTTTCCGGGACAGGGGGCTGGAGGAGCGACAGCTTTCTTT.

This clone was recorded once. The chain employs TRBV5-1 and TRBJ2-1; 8 bases are a match to TRBD2. With 4 bases clipped from V and 8 bases from J, the junction kept 5 bases outside the gene matches. CDR1 and CDR2 from the germline V gene are SGHRS and YFSETQ. This CDR3 region has 13 residues. The CDR3 loop is CASSRTSNYEQFF. For the CDR3, the DNA is TGCGCCAGCAGCCGGACTAGCAACTATGAGCAGTTCTTC.

This clone has only one observation. The V and J genes are TRBV5-1 and TRBJ2-1; possibly TRBD2 for D (6 bases). This CDR3 comprises 15 residues. Trimming took 1 base from V and 3 from J, leaving 11 bases between them. The germline CDR1 and CDR2 sequences are SGHRS and YFSETQ. CDR3 protein: CASSLFGSHYNEQFF. CDR3 nucleotide sequence: TGCGCCAGCAGCTTGTTCGGGAGCCACTACAATGAGCAGTTCTTC.

The J gene is TRBJ2-1, the V gene TRBV29-1; TRBD2 is a possible D gene (6 bases). The CDR3 is made up of 12 amino acids. Germline V lookup: CDR1 SQVTM, CDR2 ANQGSEA. V was cut by 3 bases and J by 7 bases, with 10 bases left in between. CDR3 region: CSVDRGGNEQFF. CDR3 in DNA: TGCAGCGTTGACCGAGGAGGGAATGAGCAGTTCTTC.

The chain is built from TRBV27 and TRBJ2-1; TRBD2 aligns across 14 bases. Per the germline V gene, CDR1 is MNHEY and CDR2 is SMNVEV (reference sequence). The junction had 9 bases not matched to a gene; V was cut back by 2 bases and J by 9 bases. The CDR3 is 17 residues long. CDR3 sequence: CASSLTAGTSGSLEQFF. The CDR3 bases are TGTGCCAGCAGTTTAACCGCAGGGACTAGCGGGAGCCTTGAGCAGTTCTTC.

The chain uses TRBV18 and TRBJ2-1; tentatively, D is TRBD2 (5 bases). Trimming removed 0 bases at V and 4 bases at J, with 13 bases between. The CDR3 sequence is 16 residues long. CDR1 and CDR2 (germline): KGHSH, LQKENI. The CDR3 nucleotides are TGTGCCAGCTCACCACCGAACGGGATTTATTACAATGAGCAGTTCTTC. Its protein is CASSPPNGIYYNEQFF.

The gene calls are TRBV10-2 and TRBJ2-7; 8 nucleotides match TRBD2. The junction had 4 bases not matched to a gene; V was cut back by 7 bases and J by 2 bases. The CDR3 extends over 13 amino acids. Germline V gives CDR1 WSHSY, CDR2 SAAADI. This chain's CDR3 is CASTGGFPYEQYF. The CDR3 DNA is TGCGCCAGCACGGGGGGGTTCCCCTACGAGCAGTACTTC.

The chain couples TRBV7-6 to TRBJ1-4, with TRBD1 matching over 7 bases. Trimming at V came to 5 bases and at J to 8 bases, leaving 11 bases not matched to a gene. The germline V gene has CDR1 SGHVS and CDR2 FNYEAQ. The CDR3 totals 15 residues. For the CDR3, the DNA is TGTGCCAGCAGCACTCGACAGGGAAGGGGAGAAAAACTGTTTTTT. Translating it yields CASSTRQGRGEKLFF.

The chain has TRBV6-6 and TRBJ1-2; weak D call: TRBD1 (5 bases). This CDR3 is built from 14 residues. Trimming stripped 4 bases from V and 7 bases from J, with 16 bases between. Germline V CDR1 and CDR2: MNHNY, SVGAGI (reference sequence). The CDR3 coding sequence is TGTGCCAGCAGTTTTCCCGGGGGGGGAGTTGGCTACACCTTC. Translating it yields CASSFPGGGVGYTF.

The V call is TRBV10-3, the J call TRBJ1-2; D uncertain. Germline CDR1 is ENHRY and CDR2 is SYGVKD. V was trimmed by 0 bases and J by 4 bases, leaving 3 bases between them. The CDR3 length is 12 residues. The CDR3: CAISESSYGYTF. CDR3 DNA: TGTGCCATCAGTGAGTCCAGCTATGGCTACACCTTC.

The table lists this clone with a few counts. The chain joins TRBV7-9 to TRBJ2-6; 8 nucleotides line up with TRBD1. The CDR3 is 15 residues long. V trimming: 10 bases; J trimming: 0 bases; junction bases outside the gene matches: 5. CDR1 is SEHNR, CDR2 FQNEAQ, per germline (reference sequence). This CDR3 reads CATSGGSSGANVLTF. Written as DNA, the CDR3 is TGTGCCACGTCAGGGGGCAGCTCTGGGGCCAACGTCCTGACTTTC.

V gene TRBV12-5 combines with J gene TRBJ2-7; 12 bases agree with TRBD2. Germline CDR1 LGHNT, CDR2 FRNRAP. J was trimmed by 1 base and V by 6 bases; bases with no gene match: 4. The CDR3 consists of 15 residues. The CDR3 sequence is CASGKGLAGSYEQYV. CDR3 DNA: TGTGCTAGTGGGAAGGGACTAGCGGGTTCCTACGAGCAGTACGTC.

This chain uses TRBV2 with TRBJ2-5, with 11 bases lining up with TRBD1. CDR3 size: 15 residues. Trimming removed 5 bases from V and 5 bases from J; junction bases left unmatched: 7. Germline assignment: CDR1 SNHLY and CDR2 FYNNEI. CDR3 sequence reads: CASSRRDRGGETQYF. For the CDR3, the DNA is TGTGCCAGCAGTCGCCGGGACAGGGGGGGGGAGACCCAGTACTTC.

The chain carries TRBV11-3 and TRBJ2-1; 9 bases are a match to TRBD2. Germline assignment: CDR1 SGHNT and CDR2 YENEEA. The CDR3 extends over 16 amino acids. Trimming took 5 bases from V and 10 from J; bases not matched to a gene: 15. The CDR3 protein is CASSPDRTSALREQFF. The CDR3 DNA reads as TGTGCCAGCAGCCCAGATAGGACTAGCGCCCTCAGAGAGCAGTTCTTC.

This clone was seen a few times. The chain couples TRBV13 to TRBJ2-7, with 10 bases aligning to TRBD1. Losses at the gene ends were 5 bases for V and 7 bases for J; bases not matched to a gene: 8. The CDR3 is 14 amino acids. Looked up from germline, CDR1 is PRHDT and CDR2 is FYEKMQ (reference sequence). The CDR3 DNA reads as TGTGCCAGCAGCCCAGGGACAGGGGCTTATGAGCAGTACTTC. This gives the protein CASSPGTGAYEQYF.

The V gene is TRBV11-3, the J gene TRBJ2-5, with 8 positions matching TRBD1. The J call may be faulty, since TRBJ2-7 better matches the DNA end. Germline CDR1 reads SGHNT; CDR2 reads YENEEA. The CDR3 sequence is 15 residues long. The CDR3 sequence is CASSLGPTGAHEQYF. In nucleotides, the CDR3 is TGTGCCAGCAGCTTAGGGCCGACAGGGGCCCACGAGCAGTACTTC.

The rearrangement joins TRBV29-1 to TRBJ2-5, with a weak D call TRBD1 (6 bases). This CDR3 contains 15 residues. Trimming shortened V by 3 bases and J by 5 bases, and 19 bases separated the two germline ends. Germline V lookup: CDR1 SQVTM, CDR2 ANQGSEA. CDR3 loop: CSVDLGRGEWETQYF. The CDR3, as DNA: TGCAGCGTTGATTTGGGCAGGGGAGAGTGGGAGACCCAGTACTTC.

This clone was picked up one time. J is TRBJ2-2 and V is TRBV27; D gene unclear. The germline V and J ends were trimmed by 5 bases and 2 bases, with 6 bases remaining between them. There are 13 residues in the CDR3. Germline V gene lookup returns CDR1 MNHEY and CDR2 SMNVEV (reference sequence). CDR3 loop: CASSPPNTGELFF. The CDR3 nucleotides are TGTGCCAGCAGTCCCCCAAACACCGGGGAGCTGTTTTTT.

The gene calls are TRBV9 and TRBJ2-2, with TRBD2 as a possible D gene (5 bases). This CDR3 has 14 residues. Trimming left V 4 bases short and J 6 bases short, with 13 bases between. CDR1 SGDLS and CDR2 YYNGEE come from the germline V gene. In DNA form, the CDR3 reads TGTGCCAGCAGCCTCCCGGAGGTGGCCGGGGAGCTGTTTTTT. It encodes CASSLPEVAGELFF.

The rearrangement joins TRBV4-1 to TRBJ2-5, with D maybe TRBD1 (6 bases). The germline V gene has CDR1 MGHRA and CDR2 YSYEKL. The CDR3 length is 13 residues. Trimming took 1 base from V and 3 from J, leaving 6 bases between them. The CDR3 region is CASSQGTEETQYF. CDR3 in DNA: TGCGCCAGCAGCCAAGGGACAGAAGAGACCCAGTACTTC.

V gene TRBV7-2 combines with J gene TRBJ2-1, with D hard to call. The V end was cut by 4 bases, the J end by 2 bases, with 12 bases between. This CDR3 has 15 residues. The germline gives CDR1 SGHTA, CDR2 FQGNSA. The CDR3 region is CASSSSEKAYNEQFF. The CDR3 DNA reads TGTGCCAGCAGCTCTTCGGAGAAGGCCTACAATGAGCAGTTCTTC.

The DNA for the CDR3 is TGTGCCAGTAGTATCTATGGACAGGCCCCTAACTATGGCTACACCTTC. Translating gives CASSIYGQAPNYGYTF. The chain couples TRBV19 to TRBJ1-2; 7 nucleotides align to TRBD1. The CDR3 is 16 residues long. V dropped 3 bases and J dropped 0; count of bases not matched to a gene: 7. Per the germline V gene, CDR1 is LNHDA and CDR2 is SQIVND (reference sequence).

The chain combines TRBV5-1 with TRBJ1-5; D ambiguous. Germline CDR1 SGHRS, CDR2 YFSETQ. CDR3 length: 15 amino acids. Trimming cost V 0 bases and J 0 bases, with 7 bases left between them. The CDR3 spells CASSLVPGSNQPQHF. The CDR3 bases are TGCGCCAGCAGCTTGGTACCAGGTAGCAATCAGCCCCAGCATTTT.

The chain carries TRBV19 and TRBJ2-7, with 8 bases matching TRBD1. The V and J ends lost 1 base and 2 bases, in that order; junction bases with no gene match: 7. This CDR3 spans 16 amino acids. Per the germline V gene, CDR1 is LNHDA and CDR2 is SQIVND (reference sequence). The CDR3 is CASSIGGTGRAYEQYF. The DNA of the CDR3 is TGTGCCAGTAGTATAGGGGGGACAGGCAGGGCCTACGAGCAGTACTTC.

The chain employs TRBV7-9 and TRBJ2-7; TRBD1 might be the D (5 bases). The V gene's germline CDR1 is SEHNR and CDR2 FQNEAQ (reference sequence). The CDR3 sequence is 12 residues long. The V gene lost 2 bases and the J gene lost 6 bases, with 8 bases spanning the gap. The CDR3 coding sequence is TGTGCCAGCAGCTTACACAGGAGCGAGCAGTACTTC. Protein sequence: CASSLHRSEQYF.

This clone has a single count. V usage is TRBV7-6 and J usage is TRBJ2-3; TRBD2 matches at 10 bases. The CDR3 has 20 residues. Losses at the gene ends were 2 bases for V and 5 bases for J; bases not matched to a gene: 19. Germline CDR1 SGHVS, CDR2 FNYEAQ. The CDR3 coding sequence is TGTGCCAGCAGCTTAAGGGCCCAGCCCCTTAGCGGGAGGAAGGAAGATACGCAGTATTTT. It is translated as CASSLRAQPLSGRKEDTQYF.

The CDR3 DNA reads as TGTGCCAGCAGTGAATACTACGAGCAGTACTTC. Its protein is CASSEYYEQYF. This chain links TRBV2 with TRBJ2-7; D is unresolved. V lost 2 bases to trimming and J lost 3 bases, with 2 bases between them. Germline CDR1 and CDR2: SNHLY and FYNNEI. The length of the CDR3 is 11 residues.

The chain is built from TRBV29-1 and TRBJ2-1, with 14 bases lining up with TRBD2. The germline gives CDR1 SQVTM, CDR2 ANQGSEA. CDR3 size: 14 residues. Germline trimming cut 7 bases from V and 4 bases from J; bases unmatched to any gene: 3. Written as DNA, the CDR3 is TGCAGCGGGGGGACTAGCGGGAGATACAATGAGCAGTTCTTC. Protein: CSGGTSGRYNEQFF.